This T cell receptor beta chain was found in a study of OX40 agonist ivuxolimab in advanced cancers. CDR1 and CDR2 (germline): SNHLY, FYNNEI. The CDR3 spans 13 residues. The V end was cut by 7 bases, the J end by 3 bases, with 13 bases between. The repertoire was sequenced with immunoSEQ multiplex PCR; TCRdb's copy has only in-frame clones and lacks some. This table has roughly 25,000 clones, around 80% appearing once. The TCR sequence derives from an adult with an advanced solid tumor such as melanoma, head and neck, liver or kidney cancer. The J gene is TRBJ2-7, the V gene TRBV2; D may be TRBD1 (7 bases). The source was CD4+ or CD8+ T cells sorted from blood, collected in a trial of the OX40 agonist ivuxolimab. Here the CDR3 DNA reads TGTGCCAGCACCCGCGGGACAGACTACGAGCAGTACTTC. Translation: CASTRGTDYEQYF. The full variable domain, in which reference TRBV2 and TRBJ2-7 provide the parts outside the CDR3, is EPEVTQTPSHQVTQMGQEVILRCVPISNHLYFYWYRQILGQKVEFLVSFYNNEISEKSEIFDDQFSVERPDGSNFTLKIRSTKLEDSAMYFCASTRGTDYEQYFGPGTRLTVT.